The next 30 T cell receptor beta chains were all read from a single sample in a study of early stage breast cancer tumors. The method was immunoSEQ multiplex PCR; TCRdb's version includes in-frame clones alone and lacks a portion of them. The repertoire consists of nearly 70,000 clones, with roughly 80% occurring once and the leading ten covering about 4.8%. The material sequenced was blood. All receptors come from a person aged 40 to 50 with breast cancer.

This chain links TRBV28 with TRBJ1-5; D may be TRBD1 (6 bases). V lost 5 bases and J lost 1, with 12 bases in between. Looked up from germline, CDR1 is MDHEN and CDR2 is SYDVKM. The CDR3 loop spans 15 amino acids. For the CDR3, the DNA is TGTGCCAGCAGTCTCAGGGGTGGCAGCAATCAGCCCCAGCATTTT. This gives the protein CASSLRGGSNQPQHF.

Turning to this clone: At the DNA level, this CDR3 is encoded by other sequences in the same sample as well. The chain uses TRBV18 and TRBJ2-7, with 7 nucleotides matching TRBD1. The CDR3 sequence is 14 residues long. V shed 0 bases, J shed 3 bases, and the junction held 2 bases outside the gene matches. In germline, CDR1 is KGHSH, CDR2 LQKENI. The CDR3 nucleotides are TGTGCCAGCTCACCACCGGCAGGGGGCTACGAGCAGTACTTC. This sequence encodes CASSPPAGGYEQYF.

Judged by abundance, this clone is medium-sized. The chain joins TRBV6-1 to TRBJ2-6; D possibly corresponds to TRBD1 (6 bases). CDR1 MNHNS and CDR2 SASEGT come from the germline V gene. The CDR3 has 15 residues. The germline V and J ends were trimmed by 0 bases and 3 bases, with 6 bases remaining between them. In DNA form, the CDR3 reads TGTGCCAGCAGTGAAGCAGGGGGTGGGGCCAACGTCCTGACTTTC. Residues: CASSEAGGGANVLTF.

The rearrangement uses TRBV4-1 and TRBJ2-1, with a tentative D call TRBD2 (6 bases). Germline CDR1 and CDR2: MGHRA and YSYEKL. The germline V and J ends were trimmed by 1 base and 4 bases, with 26 bases remaining between them. This CDR3 comprises 20 residues. The CDR3 DNA reads as TGCGCCAGCAGCCAAGTTTCGGGGGAGGCATTCCCATTCCCATACAATGAGCAGTTCTTC. It translates to CASSQVSGEAFPFPYNEQFF.

V and J are TRBV10-3 and TRBJ1-1, with D tentatively TRBD1 (5 bases). Germline loops: CDR1 ENHRY, CDR2 SYGVKD. V dropped 2 bases and J dropped 2 bases, with 15 bases sitting between them. The CDR3 contains 16 residues. CDR3 DNA: TGTGCCATCAGTGAGGGTCCCGGGACGGTAAACACTGAAGCTTTCTTT. Translating gives CAISEGPGTVNTEAFF.

The CDR3 nucleotides read TGTGCCAGCAGTTTATTGTGGGGAGTCCTGTTTTTT. This translates into CASSLLWGVLFF. The rearrangement joins TRBV28 to TRBJ1-4; D call uncertain. Germline V CDR1 and CDR2: MDHEN, SYDVKM. The ends were cut back, 1 base at V and 14 bases at J, with 11 bases in the middle. The CDR3 has 12 residues. The full variable domain, with the rest looked up from reference TRBV28 and TRBJ1-4, is DVKVTQSSRYLVKRTGEKVFLECVQDMDHENMFWYRQDPGLGLRLIYFSYDVKMKEKGDIPEGYSVSREKKERFSLILESASTNQTSMYLCASSLLWGVLFFGSGTQLSVL.

The chain is built from TRBV10-3 and TRBJ2-3, with TRBD1 as a possible D gene (6 bases). Germline assignment: CDR1 ENHRY and CDR2 SYGVKD. The V gene lost 5 bases and the J gene lost 1 base, with 16 bases spanning the gap. This CDR3 has 16 amino acids. The CDR3 sequence is CAISRVGGAGTDTQYF. In DNA, the CDR3 is TGTGCCATCAGTAGAGTTGGGGGCGCTGGCACAGATACGCAGTATTTT.

The V and J genes are TRBV6-5 and TRBJ2-7; D is ambiguous. This CDR3 has 13 amino acids. The V gene lost 2 bases and the J gene lost 7 bases, with 12 bases spanning the gap. Germline V CDR1 and CDR2: MNHEY, SVGAGI. CDR3 sequence: CASSYGLAGEQYF. The CDR3 nucleotides read TGTGCCAGCAGTTACGGGCTGGCCGGGGAGCAGTACTTC.

J is TRBJ1-5 and V is TRBV30, with D unresolved. CDR1 is GTSNPN and CDR2 is SVGIG in the germline V gene (reference sequence). CDR3 length: 14 amino acids. Trimming pared 3 bases from V and 6 bases from J, leaving 15 bases between. CDR3 in amino acids: CAWSPEVGPQPQHF. The CDR3 region has the DNA TGTGCCTGGAGCCCCGAGGTAGGACCTCAGCCCCAGCATTTT.

The gene calls are TRBV7-8 and TRBJ1-5; unclear D gene. Trimming removed 2 bases at V and 11 bases at J, with 10 bases between. CDR1 SGHVS and CDR2 FQNEAQ come from the germline V gene. The CDR3 sequence is 12 residues long. CDR3: CASSLSTGAQHF. In DNA form, the CDR3 reads TGTGCCAGCAGCTTATCTACCGGGGCCCAGCATTTT.

This clone was seen a single time. The V call is TRBV2, the J call TRBJ2-5, with 10 bases aligning to TRBD2. Trimming removed 3 bases from V and 5 bases from J; junction bases left unmatched: 9. The germline gives CDR1 SNHLY, CDR2 FYNNEI. The CDR3 contains 16 residues. CDR3 sequence reads: CASSEALAGAGETQYF. CDR3 in DNA: TGTGCCAGCAGTGAGGCCCTAGCGGGAGCGGGCGAGACCCAGTACTTC. Full variable domain (remainder filled in from reference TRBV2 and TRBJ2-5): EPEVTQTPSHQVTQMGQEVILRCVPISNHLYFYWYRQILGQKVEFLVSFYNNEISEKSEIFDDQFSVERPDGSNFTLKIRSTKLEDSAMYFCASSEALAGAGETQYFGPGTRLLVL.

This clone has only a few counts. The chain employs TRBV15 and TRBJ1-2; 7 bases line up with TRBD1. The V segment lost 5 bases and the J segment 4 bases; nucleotides outside the gene matches: 4. The CDR3 contains 13 residues. Germline CDR1 is LNHNV and CDR2 is YYDKDF (reference sequence). CDR3 nucleotides: TGTGCCACCAGCTTTGGACAGGCCTATGGCTACACCTTC. Translated: CATSFGQAYGYTF.

J is TRBJ1-1 and V is TRBV6-1; D is undetermined. Per the germline V gene, CDR1 is MNHNS and CDR2 is SASEGT. Trimming left V 3 bases short and J 7 bases short, with 12 bases between. The CDR3 is made up of 13 amino acids. The CDR3 sequence: CASSDTPKGEAFF. For the CDR3, the DNA is TGTGCCAGCAGTGATACCCCAAAGGGTGAAGCTTTCTTT.

J is TRBJ2-7 and V is TRBV6-1; D not resolved. Germline V gene sequence: CDR1 MNHNS, CDR2 SASEGT. CDR3 size: 14 residues. Deletions cut 5 bases from V and 3 bases from J, with 14 bases between. This CDR3 is CASSSHLGRYEQYF. CDR3 bases: TGTGCCAGCAGTTCCCACCTAGGGCGCTACGAGCAGTACTTC.

This clone was found a few times. The chain combines TRBV10-3 with TRBJ2-3, with D hard to call. Trimming removed 0 bases at V and 6 bases at J, with 7 bases between. Germline-derived CDR1 and CDR2 are ENHRY and SYGVKD. The CDR3 has 13 residues. The CDR3 sequence: CAISESTQDTQYF. In DNA, the CDR3 is TGTGCCATCAGTGAGTCGACTCAGGATACGCAGTATTTT.

This CDR3 reads CASSEDRDTGELFF. CDR3 bases: TGTGCCAGCAGTGAAGACAGGGACACCGGGGAGCTGTTTTTT. V and J are TRBV25-1 and TRBJ2-2; 7 bases agree with TRBD1. The CDR3 runs 14 residues. Germline V CDR1 and CDR2: MGHDK, SYGVNS. Trimming removed 2 bases from V and 3 bases from J; junction bases left unmatched: 0.

With respect to this clone: The same CDR3 arises from other DNA sequences in this sample as well. The J gene is TRBJ1-1, the V gene TRBV20-1; D not certain. Per the germline V gene, CDR1 is DFQATT and CDR2 is SNEGSKA (reference sequence). CDR3 length equals 11 residues. V was shortened by 5 bases and J by 3 bases, with 7 bases between the two germline ends. The CDR3 DNA reads as TGCAGTGCTGGCCGGGACACTGAAGCTTTCTTT. It specifies CSAGRDTEAFF.

The gene calls are TRBV7-9 and TRBJ1-3, with D unresolved. Trimming removed 7 bases at V and 0 bases at J, with 7 bases between. The germline V gene encodes CDR1 SEHNR and CDR2 FQNEAQ (reference sequence). The CDR3 runs to 13 residues. The CDR3 nucleotides are TGTGCCAGCACTCCCTCCTCTGGAAACACCATATATTTT. Protein product: CASTPSSGNTIYF.

The gene calls are TRBV6-5 and TRBJ1-3; D is unclear. This CDR3 spans 15 amino acids. The ends were cut back, 0 bases at V and 3 bases at J, with 9 bases in the middle. The germline V gene encodes CDR1 MNHEY and CDR2 SVGAGI. In DNA, the CDR3 is TGTGCCAGCAGTTACTCGGGAAACAGTGGAAACACCATATATTTT. As protein: CASSYSGNSGNTIYF.

The chain has TRBV28 and TRBJ2-7; TRBD2 aligns across 11 bases. Germline V gene data show CDR1 as MDHEN and CDR2 as SYDVKM. With 4 bases clipped from V and 4 bases from J, the junction kept 6 bases outside the gene matches. The CDR3 covers 15 residues. CDR3 amino acids: CASSSGTSGDYEQYF. The CDR3 region has the DNA TGTGCCAGCAGTTCTGGGACTAGCGGAGATTACGAGCAGTACTTC.

The rearrangement uses TRBV5-6 and TRBJ2-7; D possibly matches TRBD1 or TRBD2 (5 bases each). The V and J ends lost 4 bases and 2 bases respectively, with 10 bases between them. The CDR3 is 13 amino acids. Germline CDR1 and CDR2: SGHDT and YYEEEE. As DNA, the CDR3 is TGTGCCAGCAGCCCCGGGACCACCTACGAGCAGTACTTC. As protein: CASSPGTTYEQYF.

The chain is built from TRBV11-2 and TRBJ2-3; D may be TRBD2 (5 bases). CDR3 size: 15 residues. V was shortened by 6 bases and J by 1 base, with 14 bases between the two germline ends. CDR1 and CDR2 from the germline V gene are SGHAT and FQNNGV. The CDR3 region has the DNA TGTGCCAGCAGTCGCCGGGAATTAGGCACAGATACGCAGTATTTT. Encoded protein: CASSRRELGTDTQYF. Drawing the rest from reference TRBV11-2 and TRBJ2-3, the complete variable domain is EAGVAQSPRYKIIEKRQSVAFWCNPISGHATLYWYQQILGQGPKLLIQFQNNGVVDDSQLPKDRFSAERLKGVDSTLKIQPAKLEDSAVYLCASSRRELGTDTQYFGPGTRLTVL.

In its sample, this clone was seen a few times. The J gene is TRBJ1-6, the V gene TRBV28, with 9 bases aligning to TRBD1. CDR3 length equals 14 residues. Germline CDR1 and CDR2: MDHEN and SYDVKM. The trim removed 2 bases at V and 9 bases at J, leaving 2 bases unmatched. This chain's CDR3 is CASSLGDRVSPLHF. The CDR3 region has the DNA TGTGCCAGCAGTTTAGGGGACAGGGTTTCACCCCTCCACTTT.

J is TRBJ2-1 and V is TRBV19; 12 bases fit TRBD2. The length of the CDR3 is 18 residues. After removal of 2 bases from V and 6 bases from J, the junction contained 11 bases not matched to a gene. Germline V CDR1 and CDR2: LNHDA, SQIVND (reference sequence). The CDR3 loop reads CASSISPLTSGSGNEQFF. CDR3 sequence (DNA): TGTGCCAGTAGTATATCTCCCTTGACTAGCGGGAGCGGCAATGAGCAGTTCTTC.

The chain joins TRBV30 to TRBJ2-2; D is undetermined. Germline V gives CDR1 GTSNPN, CDR2 SVGIG (reference sequence). The length of the CDR3 is 15 residues. V lost 3 bases to trimming and J lost 4 bases, with 15 bases between them. The CDR3 DNA reads TGTGCCTGGAGGCGCGGTTCAGGAGTCACCGGGGAGCTGTTTTTT. The encoded protein is CAWRRGSGVTGELFF.

The V call is TRBV19, the J call TRBJ1-3; D gene uncertain. The V end was cut by 3 bases, the J end by 2 bases, with 17 bases between. The CDR3 runs 17 residues. Germline lookup yields CDR1 LNHDA and CDR2 SQIVND (reference sequence). The DNA of the CDR3 is TGTGCCAGTAGTATTGGCCAGTTCGGAGTAACTGGAAACACCATATATTTT. Protein sequence: CASSIGQFGVTGNTIYF. Combining the CDR3 with reference TRBV19 and TRBJ1-3 gives the whole variable domain DGGITQSPKYLFRKEGQNVTLSCEQNLNHDAMYWYRQDPGQGLRLIYYSQIVNDFQKGDIAEGYSVSREKKESFPLTVTSAQKNPTAFYLCASSIGQFGVTGNTIYFGEGSWLTVV.

The chain uses TRBV27 and TRBJ2-7, with unresolved D. The V gene lost 4 bases and the J gene lost 5 bases, with 12 bases spanning the gap. This CDR3 has 13 amino acids. Germline V gene data show CDR1 as MNHEY and CDR2 as SMNVEV (reference sequence). The CDR3 sequence is CASSYLPANEQYF. CDR3 DNA sequence: TGTGCCAGCAGTTACCTCCCCGCCAACGAGCAGTACTTC.

This clone showed up just a few times. CDR3 sequence: CAWRGQPNTEAFF. CDR3 in DNA: TGTGCCTGGAGGGGACAGCCGAACACTGAAGCTTTCTTT. The chain recombines TRBV30 with TRBJ1-1; 7 nucleotides line up with TRBD1. This CDR3 region has 13 residues. V shed 3 bases and J 1 base; nucleotides not matched to a gene: 2. Germline V gene lookup returns CDR1 GTSNPN and CDR2 SVGIG (reference sequence).

The chain couples TRBV6-6 to TRBJ2-2; D call uncertain. This CDR3 has 15 amino acids. CDR1 and CDR2 (germline): MNHNY, SVGAGI (reference sequence). V was trimmed by 2 bases and J by 0 bases, leaving 7 bases between them. This chain's CDR3 is CASSYQSPNTGELFF. The CDR3 DNA reads TGTGCCAGCAGTTACCAGTCGCCGAACACCGGGGAGCTGTTTTTT.

CDR3 sequence: CASSPPTGVGAGQPQHF. CDR3 sequence (DNA): TGTGCCAGCAGTCCGCCGACAGGGGTTGGTGCTGGTCAGCCCCAGCATTTT. This chain joins TRBV28 and TRBJ1-5, with 8 positions matching TRBD1. V lost 5 bases to trimming and J lost 6 bases; unmatched junction nucleotides: 15. This CDR3 contains 17 residues. CDR1 is MDHEN and CDR2 is SYDVKM in the germline V gene.